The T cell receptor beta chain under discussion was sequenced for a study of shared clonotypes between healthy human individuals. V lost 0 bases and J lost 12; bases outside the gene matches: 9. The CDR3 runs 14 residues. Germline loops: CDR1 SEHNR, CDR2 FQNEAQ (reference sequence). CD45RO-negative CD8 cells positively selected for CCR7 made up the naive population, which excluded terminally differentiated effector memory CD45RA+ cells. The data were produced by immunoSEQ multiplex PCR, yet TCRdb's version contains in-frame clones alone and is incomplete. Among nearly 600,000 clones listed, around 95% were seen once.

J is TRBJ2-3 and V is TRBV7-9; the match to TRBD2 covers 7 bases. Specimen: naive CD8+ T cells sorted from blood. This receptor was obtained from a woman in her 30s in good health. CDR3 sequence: CASSLASGGMHQYF. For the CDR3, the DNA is TGTGCCAGCAGCTTAGCTTCGGGGGGAATGCACCAGTATTTT. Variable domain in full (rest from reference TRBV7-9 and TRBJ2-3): DTGVSQNPRHKITKRGQNVTFRCDPISEHNRLYWYRQTLGQGPEFLTYFQNEAQLEKSRLLSDRFSAERPKGSFSTLEIQRTEQGDSAMYLCASSLASGGMHQYFGPGTRLTVL.